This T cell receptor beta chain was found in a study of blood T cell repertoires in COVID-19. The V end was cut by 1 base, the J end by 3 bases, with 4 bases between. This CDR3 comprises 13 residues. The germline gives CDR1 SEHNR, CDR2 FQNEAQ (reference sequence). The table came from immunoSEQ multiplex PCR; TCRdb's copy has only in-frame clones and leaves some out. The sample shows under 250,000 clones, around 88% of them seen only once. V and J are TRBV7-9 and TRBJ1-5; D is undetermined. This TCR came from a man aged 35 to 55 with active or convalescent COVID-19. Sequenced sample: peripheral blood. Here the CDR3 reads CASSLGYNQPQHF. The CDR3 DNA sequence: TGTGCCAGCAGCTTAGGCTACAATCAGCCCCAGCATTTT.